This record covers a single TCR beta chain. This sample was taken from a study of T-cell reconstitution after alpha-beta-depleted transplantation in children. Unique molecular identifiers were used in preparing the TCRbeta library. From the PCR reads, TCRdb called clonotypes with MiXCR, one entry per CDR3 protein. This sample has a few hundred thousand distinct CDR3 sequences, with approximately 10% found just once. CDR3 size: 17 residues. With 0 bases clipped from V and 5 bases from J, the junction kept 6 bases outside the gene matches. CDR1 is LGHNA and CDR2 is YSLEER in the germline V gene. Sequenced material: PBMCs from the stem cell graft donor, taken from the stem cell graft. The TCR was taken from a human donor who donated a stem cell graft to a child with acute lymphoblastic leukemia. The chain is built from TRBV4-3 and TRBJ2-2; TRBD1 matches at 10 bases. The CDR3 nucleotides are TGCGCCAGCAGCCAAGAAGGGACAGGGGTCAATACCGGGGAGCTGTTTTTT. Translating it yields CASSQEGTGVNTGELFF.